The clone carrying this TCR beta chain has a single count. Its antigen is unknown. This PCR relied on a set of 60 Vbeta primers and 13 Jbeta primers. The repertoire was sequenced with immunoSEQ multiplex PCR; TCRdb's copy has only in-frame clones and lacks some. The sample yields roughly 100,000 clones, about 75% seen once. This specimen belongs to a study of cytomegalovirus exposure and HLA in healthy donors. Study-wide findings and caveats: The study recorded more than 150 TCR beta chains that were cytomegalovirus-associated.

J was trimmed by 1 base and V by 4 bases; bases with no gene match: 7. The CDR3 covers 15 residues. Germline V CDR1 and CDR2: SGHRS, YFSETQ. The origin of this receptor is a male donor in good health and CMV-seropositive. Sequences were obtained from PBMCs. The chain couples TRBV5-1 to TRBJ1-1; 7 nucleotides line up with TRBD1. CDR3 coding DNA: TGCGCCAGCAGCCGCCTTGGGACAGCGAACACTGAAGCTTTCTTT. Translated, it gives CASSRLGTANTEAFF.